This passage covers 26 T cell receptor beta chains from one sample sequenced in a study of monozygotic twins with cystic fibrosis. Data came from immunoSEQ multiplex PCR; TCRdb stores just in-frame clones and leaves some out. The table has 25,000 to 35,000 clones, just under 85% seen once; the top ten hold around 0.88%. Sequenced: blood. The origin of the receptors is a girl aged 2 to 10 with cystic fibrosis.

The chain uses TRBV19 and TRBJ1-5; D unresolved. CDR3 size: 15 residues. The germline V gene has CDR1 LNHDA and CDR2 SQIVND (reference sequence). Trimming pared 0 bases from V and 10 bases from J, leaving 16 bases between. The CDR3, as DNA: TGTGCCAGTAGTATAGAGGACCAGGCGGGCGTCCCCCAGCATTTT. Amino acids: CASSIEDQAGVPQHF.

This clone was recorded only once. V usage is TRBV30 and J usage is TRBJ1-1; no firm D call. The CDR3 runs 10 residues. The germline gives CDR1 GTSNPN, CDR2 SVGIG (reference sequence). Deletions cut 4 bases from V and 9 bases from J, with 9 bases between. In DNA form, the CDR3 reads TGTGCCTGGAATCGAGATCAAGCTTTCTTT. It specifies CAWNRDQAFF.

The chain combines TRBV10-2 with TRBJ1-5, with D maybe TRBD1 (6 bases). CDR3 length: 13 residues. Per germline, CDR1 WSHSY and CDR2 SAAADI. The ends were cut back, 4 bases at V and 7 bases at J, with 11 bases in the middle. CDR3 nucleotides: TGCGCCAGCAGTGTCAAGGGGGGCCAGCCCCAGCATTTT. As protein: CASSVKGGQPQHF.

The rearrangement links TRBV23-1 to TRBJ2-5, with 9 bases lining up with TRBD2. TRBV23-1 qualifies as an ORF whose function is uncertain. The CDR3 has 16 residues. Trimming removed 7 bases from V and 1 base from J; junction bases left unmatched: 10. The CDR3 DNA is TGCGCCAGCACCCGAGGACTAGCGTTAATCCAAGAGACCCAGTACTTC. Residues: CASTRGLALIQETQYF.

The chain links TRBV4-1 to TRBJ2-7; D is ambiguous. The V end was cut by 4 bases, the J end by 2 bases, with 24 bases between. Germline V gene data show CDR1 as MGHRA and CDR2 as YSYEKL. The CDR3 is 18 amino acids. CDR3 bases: TGCGCCAGCAGCCCGCACTTTGTGGTAGTTCAACCCGCCTACGAGCAGTACTTC. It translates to CASSPHFVVVQPAYEQYF.

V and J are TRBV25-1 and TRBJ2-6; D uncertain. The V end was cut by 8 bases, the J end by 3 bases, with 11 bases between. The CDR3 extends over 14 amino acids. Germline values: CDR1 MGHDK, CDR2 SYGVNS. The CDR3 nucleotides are TGTGCCAGCCGGAGTACGAGTGGGGCCAACGTCCTGACTTTC. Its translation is CASRSTSGANVLTF.

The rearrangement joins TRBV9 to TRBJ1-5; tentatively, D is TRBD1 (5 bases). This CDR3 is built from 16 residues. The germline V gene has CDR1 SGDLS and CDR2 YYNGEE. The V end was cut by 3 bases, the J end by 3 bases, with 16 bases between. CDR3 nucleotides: TGTGCCAGCAGCGCCACCACGGGACGGCTCAATCAGCCCCAGCATTTT. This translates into CASSATTGRLNQPQHF.

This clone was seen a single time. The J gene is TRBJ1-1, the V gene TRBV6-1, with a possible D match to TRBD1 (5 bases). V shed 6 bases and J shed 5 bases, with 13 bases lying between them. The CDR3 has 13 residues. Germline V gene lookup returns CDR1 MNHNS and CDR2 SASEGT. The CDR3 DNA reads TGTGCCAGCAGGGGCTGGGGGGGTACTGAAGCTTTCTTT. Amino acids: CASRGWGGTEAFF.

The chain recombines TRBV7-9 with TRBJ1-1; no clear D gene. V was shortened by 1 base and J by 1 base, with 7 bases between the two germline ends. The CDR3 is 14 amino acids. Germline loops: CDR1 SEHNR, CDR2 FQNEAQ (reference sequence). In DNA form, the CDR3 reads TGTGCCAGCAGCTTAGATCCAGGGAACACTGAAGCTTTCTTT. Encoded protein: CASSLDPGNTEAFF. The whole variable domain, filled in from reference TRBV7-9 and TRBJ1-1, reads DTGVSQNPRHKITKRGQNVTFRCDPISEHNRLYWYRQTLGQGPEFLTYFQNEAQLEKSRLLSDRFSAERPKGSFSTLEIQRTEQGDSAMYLCASSLDPGNTEAFFGQGTRLTVV.

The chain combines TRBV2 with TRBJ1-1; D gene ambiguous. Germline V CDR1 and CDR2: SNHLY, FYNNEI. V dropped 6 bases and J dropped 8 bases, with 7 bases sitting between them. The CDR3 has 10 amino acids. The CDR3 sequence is CASRWTEAFF. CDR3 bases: TGTGCCAGCAGGTGGACCGAAGCTTTCTTT. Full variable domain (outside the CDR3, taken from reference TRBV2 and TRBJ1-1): EPEVTQTPSHQVTQMGQEVILRCVPISNHLYFYWYRQILGQKVEFLVSFYNNEISEKSEIFDDQFSVERPDGSNFTLKIRSTKLEDSAMYFCASRWTEAFFGQGTRLTVV.

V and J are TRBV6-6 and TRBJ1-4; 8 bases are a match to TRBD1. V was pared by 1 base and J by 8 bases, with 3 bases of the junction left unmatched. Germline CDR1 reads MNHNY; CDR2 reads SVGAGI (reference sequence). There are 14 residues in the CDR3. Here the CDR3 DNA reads TGTGCCAGCAGTTACTACCAGGGGGCGGAAAAACTGTTTTTT. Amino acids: CASSYYQGAEKLFF.

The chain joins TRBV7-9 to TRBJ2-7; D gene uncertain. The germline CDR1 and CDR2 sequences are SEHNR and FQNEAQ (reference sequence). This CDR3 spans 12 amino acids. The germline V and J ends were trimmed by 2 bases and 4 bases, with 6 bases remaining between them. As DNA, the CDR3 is TGTGCCAGCAGCTTATTCTCTTACGAGCAGTACTTC. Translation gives CASSLFSYEQYF.

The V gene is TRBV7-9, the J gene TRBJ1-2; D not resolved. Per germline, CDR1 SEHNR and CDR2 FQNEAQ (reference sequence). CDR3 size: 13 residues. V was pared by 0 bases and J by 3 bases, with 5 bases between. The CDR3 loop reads CASSLAGYYGYTF. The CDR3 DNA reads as TGTGCCAGCAGCTTAGCAGGGTACTATGGCTACACCTTC. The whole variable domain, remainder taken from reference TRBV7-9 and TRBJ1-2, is DTGVSQNPRHKITKRGQNVTFRCDPISEHNRLYWYRQTLGQGPEFLTYFQNEAQLEKSRLLSDRFSAERPKGSFSTLEIQRTEQGDSAMYLCASSLAGYYGYTFGSGTRLTVV.

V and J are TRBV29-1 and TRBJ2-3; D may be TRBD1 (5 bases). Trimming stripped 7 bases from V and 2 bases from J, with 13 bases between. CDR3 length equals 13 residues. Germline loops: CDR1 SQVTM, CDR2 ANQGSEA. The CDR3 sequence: CSASDKDTDTQYF. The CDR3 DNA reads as TGCAGCGCGTCGGACAAAGACACAGATACGCAGTATTTT.

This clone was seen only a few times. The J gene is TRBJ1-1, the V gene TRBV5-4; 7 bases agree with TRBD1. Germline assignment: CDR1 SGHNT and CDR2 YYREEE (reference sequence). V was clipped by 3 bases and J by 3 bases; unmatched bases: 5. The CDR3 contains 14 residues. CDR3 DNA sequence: TGTGCCAGCAGCTCAATGGACAGGTACACTGAAGCTTTCTTT. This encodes CASSSMDRYTEAFF.

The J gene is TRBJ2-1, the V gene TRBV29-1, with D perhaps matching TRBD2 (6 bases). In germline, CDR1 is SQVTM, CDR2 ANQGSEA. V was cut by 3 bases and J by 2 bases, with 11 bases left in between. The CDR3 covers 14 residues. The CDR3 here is CSVEGEATYNEQFF. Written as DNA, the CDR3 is TGCAGCGTTGAGGGGGAGGCGACCTACAATGAGCAGTTCTTC.

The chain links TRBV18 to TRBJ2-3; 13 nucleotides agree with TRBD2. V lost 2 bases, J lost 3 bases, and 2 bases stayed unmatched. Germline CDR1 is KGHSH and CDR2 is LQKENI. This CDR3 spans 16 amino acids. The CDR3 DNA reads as TGTGCCAGCTCACCAAGGACTAGCGGGAGTACAGATACGCAGTATTTT. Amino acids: CASSPRTSGSTDTQYF.

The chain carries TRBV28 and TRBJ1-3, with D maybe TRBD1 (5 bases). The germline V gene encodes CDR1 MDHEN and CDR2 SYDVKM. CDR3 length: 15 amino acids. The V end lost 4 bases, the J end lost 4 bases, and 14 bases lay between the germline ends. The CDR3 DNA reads TGTGCCAGCAGTTCGCCGGGGGTCCCCGGAAACACCATATATTTT. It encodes CASSSPGVPGNTIYF.

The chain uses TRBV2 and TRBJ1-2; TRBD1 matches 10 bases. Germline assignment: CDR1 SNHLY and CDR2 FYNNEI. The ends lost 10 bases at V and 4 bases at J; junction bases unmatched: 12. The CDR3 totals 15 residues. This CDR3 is CATNLQTGGPYGYTF. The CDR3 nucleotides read TGTGCCACCAACCTCCAGACAGGGGGCCCCTATGGCTACACCTTC.

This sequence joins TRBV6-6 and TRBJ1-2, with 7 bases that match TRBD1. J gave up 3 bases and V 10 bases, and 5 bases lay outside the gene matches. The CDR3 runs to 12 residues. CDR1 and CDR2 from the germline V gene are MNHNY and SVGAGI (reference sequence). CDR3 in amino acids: CATNDRDYGYTF. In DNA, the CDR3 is TGTGCCACGAACGACAGGGACTATGGCTACACCTTC.

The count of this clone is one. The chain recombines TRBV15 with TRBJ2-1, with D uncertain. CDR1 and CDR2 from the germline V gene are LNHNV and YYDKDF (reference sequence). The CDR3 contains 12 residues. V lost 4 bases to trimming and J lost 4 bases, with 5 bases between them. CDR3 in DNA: TGTGCCACCAGCATTCAATACAATGAGCAGTTCTTC. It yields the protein CATSIQYNEQFF.

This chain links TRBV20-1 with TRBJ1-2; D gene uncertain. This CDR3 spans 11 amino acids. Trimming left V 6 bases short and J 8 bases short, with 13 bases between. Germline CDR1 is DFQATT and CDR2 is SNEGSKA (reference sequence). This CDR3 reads CSAKPKGGYTF. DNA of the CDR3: TGCAGTGCAAAGCCCAAGGGAGGCTACACCTTC.

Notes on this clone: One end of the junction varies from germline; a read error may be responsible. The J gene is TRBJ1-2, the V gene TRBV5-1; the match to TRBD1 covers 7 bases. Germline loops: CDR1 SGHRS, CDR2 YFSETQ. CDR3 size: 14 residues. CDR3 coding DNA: TGCGCCAGCAGCAACCGACAGGGAAACTACGGCTACACCTTC. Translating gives CASSNRQGNYGYTF. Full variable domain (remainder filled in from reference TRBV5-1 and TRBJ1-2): KAGVTQTPRYLIKTRGQQVTLSCSPISGHRSVSWYQQTPGQGLQFLFEYFSETQRNKGNFPGRFSGRQFSNSRSEMNVSTLELGDSALYLCASSNRQGNYGYTFGSGTRLTVV.

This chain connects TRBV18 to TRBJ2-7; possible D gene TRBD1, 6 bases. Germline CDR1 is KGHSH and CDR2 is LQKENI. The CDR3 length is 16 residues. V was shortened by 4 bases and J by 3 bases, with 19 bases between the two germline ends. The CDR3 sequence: CASSRGLWGQLYEQYF. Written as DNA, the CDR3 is TGTGCCAGCTCACGGGGGTTATGGGGGCAACTCTACGAGCAGTACTTC. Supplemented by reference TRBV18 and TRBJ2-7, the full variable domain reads NAGVMQNPRHLVRRRGQEARLRCSPMKGHSHVYWYRQLPEEGLKFMVYLQKENIIDESGMPKERFSAEFPKEGPSILRIQQVVRGDSAAYFCASSRGLWGQLYEQYFGPGTRLTVT.

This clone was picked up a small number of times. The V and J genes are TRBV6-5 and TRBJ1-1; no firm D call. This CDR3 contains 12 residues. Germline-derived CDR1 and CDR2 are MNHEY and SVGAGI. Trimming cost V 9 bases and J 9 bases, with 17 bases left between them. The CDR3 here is CASQIPKTKAFF. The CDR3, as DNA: TGTGCCAGTCAAATTCCCAAAACCAAAGCTTTCTTT.

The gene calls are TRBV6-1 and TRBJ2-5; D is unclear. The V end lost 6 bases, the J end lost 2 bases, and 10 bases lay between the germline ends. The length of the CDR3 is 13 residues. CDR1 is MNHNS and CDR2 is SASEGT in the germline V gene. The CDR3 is CASSGQVQETQYF. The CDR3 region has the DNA TGTGCCAGCAGCGGGCAGGTTCAAGAGACCCAGTACTTC.